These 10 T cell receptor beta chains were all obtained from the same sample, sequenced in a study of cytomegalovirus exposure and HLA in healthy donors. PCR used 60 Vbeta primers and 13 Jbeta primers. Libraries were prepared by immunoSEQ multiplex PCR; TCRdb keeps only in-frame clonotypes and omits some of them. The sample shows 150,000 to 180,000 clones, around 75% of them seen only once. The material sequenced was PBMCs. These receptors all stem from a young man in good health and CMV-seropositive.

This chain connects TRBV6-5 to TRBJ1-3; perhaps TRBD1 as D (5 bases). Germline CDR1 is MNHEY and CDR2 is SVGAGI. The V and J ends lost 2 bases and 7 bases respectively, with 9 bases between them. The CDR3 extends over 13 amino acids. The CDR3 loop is CASSYRGSNTIYF. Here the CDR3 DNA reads TGTGCCAGCAGTTACAGGGGCAGCAACACCATATATTTT.

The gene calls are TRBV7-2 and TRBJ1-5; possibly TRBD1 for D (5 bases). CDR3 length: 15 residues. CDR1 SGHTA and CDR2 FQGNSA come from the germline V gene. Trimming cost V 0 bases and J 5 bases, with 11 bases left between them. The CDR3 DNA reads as TGTGCCAGCAGCTTAGCGGAGGGGAGCCATCAGCCCCAGCATTTT. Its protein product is CASSLAEGSHQPQHF.

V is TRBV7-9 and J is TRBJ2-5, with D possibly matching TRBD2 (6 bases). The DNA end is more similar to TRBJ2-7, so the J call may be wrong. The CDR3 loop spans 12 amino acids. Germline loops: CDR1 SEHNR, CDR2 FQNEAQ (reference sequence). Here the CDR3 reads CVTSGSSYEQYF. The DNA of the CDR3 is TGTGTTACGTCCGGGAGCTCCTACGAGCAGTACTTC.

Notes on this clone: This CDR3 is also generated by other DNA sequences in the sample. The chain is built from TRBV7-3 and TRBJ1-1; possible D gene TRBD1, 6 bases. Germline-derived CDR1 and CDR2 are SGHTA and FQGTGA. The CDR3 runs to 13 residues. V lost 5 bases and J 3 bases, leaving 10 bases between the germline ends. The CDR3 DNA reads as TGTGCCAGCAGCACACAGGGAGACACTGAAGCTTTCTTT. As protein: CASSTQGDTEAFF.

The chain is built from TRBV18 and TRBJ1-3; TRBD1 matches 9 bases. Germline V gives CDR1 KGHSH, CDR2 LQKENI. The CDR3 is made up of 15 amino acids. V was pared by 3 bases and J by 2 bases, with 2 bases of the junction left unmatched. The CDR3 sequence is CASSPGDRAGNTIYF. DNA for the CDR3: TGTGCCAGCTCACCCGGGGACAGGGCTGGAAACACCATATATTTT. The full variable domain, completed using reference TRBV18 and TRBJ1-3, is NAGVMQNPRHLVRRRGQEARLRCSPMKGHSHVYWYRQLPEEGLKFMVYLQKENIIDESGMPKERFSAEFPKEGPSILRIQQVVRGDSAAYFCASSPGDRAGNTIYFGEGSWLTVV.

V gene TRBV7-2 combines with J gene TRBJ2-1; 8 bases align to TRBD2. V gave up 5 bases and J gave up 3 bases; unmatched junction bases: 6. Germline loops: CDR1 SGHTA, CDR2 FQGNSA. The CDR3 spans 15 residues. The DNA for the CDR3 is TGTGCCAGCAGCCCAACTAGCGGCTACTACAATGAGCAGTTCTTC. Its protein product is CASSPTSGYYNEQFF.

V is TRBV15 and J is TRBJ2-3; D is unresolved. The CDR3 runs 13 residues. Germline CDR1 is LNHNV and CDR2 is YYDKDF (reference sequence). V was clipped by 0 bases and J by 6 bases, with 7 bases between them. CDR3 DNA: TGTGCCACCAGCAGAGAAACAAATGATACGCAGTATTTT. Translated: CATSRETNDTQYF.

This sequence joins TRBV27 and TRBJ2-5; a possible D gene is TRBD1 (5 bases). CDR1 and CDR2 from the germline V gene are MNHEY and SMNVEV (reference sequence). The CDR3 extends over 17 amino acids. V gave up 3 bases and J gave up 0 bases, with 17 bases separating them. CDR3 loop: CASSFVWSDRDQETQYF. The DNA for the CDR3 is TGTGCCAGCAGTTTCGTTTGGAGTGACAGAGACCAAGAGACCCAGTACTTC.

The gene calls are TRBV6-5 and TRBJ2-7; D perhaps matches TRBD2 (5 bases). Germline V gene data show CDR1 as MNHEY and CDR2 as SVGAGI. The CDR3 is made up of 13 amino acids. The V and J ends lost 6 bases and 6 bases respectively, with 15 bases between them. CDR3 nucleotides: TGTGCCAGCAGACTATTACTAGGCGGCGAGCAGTACTTC. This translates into CASRLLLGGEQYF.

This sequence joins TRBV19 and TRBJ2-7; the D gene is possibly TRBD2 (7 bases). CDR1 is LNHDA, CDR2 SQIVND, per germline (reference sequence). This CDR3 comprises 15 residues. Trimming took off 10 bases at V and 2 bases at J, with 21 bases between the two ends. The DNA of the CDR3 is TGTGCCACCGGGTCTCGGGGGGCTCTAACCTACGAGCAGTACTTC. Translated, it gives CATGSRGALTYEQYF.